These 2 T cell receptor beta chains were all obtained from the same sample, sequenced in a study of T cell repertoires in cytomegalovirus infection. TCRdb re-analysed the reads in MiXCR, keeping a single row per CDR3 protein. The sample lists about 260,000 distinct CDR3 sequences; roughly an eighth were seen once. The sample taken for sequencing was PBMCs. The source of these receptors is a human donor in good health (CMV status not recorded). Some clones in this sample may be carry-over from other donors' samples.

The table lists this clonotype with many counts. The V call is TRBV7-3, the J call TRBJ2-1, with a weak D call TRBD1 (6 bases). V was pared by 5 bases and J by 0 bases, with 20 bases between. The germline CDR1 and CDR2 sequences are SGHTA and FQGTGA. CDR3 length: 18 residues. The CDR3 spells CASSAQQQTGSSYNEQFF. CDR3 DNA sequence: TGTGCCAGCAGCGCCCAACAACAAACAGGGAGCTCCTACAATGAGCAGTTCTTC. Filled out from reference TRBV7-3 and TRBJ2-1, the complete variable domain reads GAGVSQTPSNKVTEKGKYVELRCDPISGHTALYWYRQSLGQGPEFLIYFQGTGAADDSGLPNDRFFAVRPEGSVSTLKIQRTERGDSAVYLCASSAQQQTGSSYNEQFFGPGTRLTVL.

This clonotype was detected a few times. The V and J genes are TRBV7-9 and TRBJ1-2; no reliable D call. This CDR3 region has 15 residues. With 0 bases removed from V and 5 bases from J, the gap between germline ends came to 13 bases. Germline assignment: CDR1 SEHNR and CDR2 FQNEAQ (reference sequence). As DNA, the CDR3 is TGTGCCAGCAGCTTAGCCGAGGGAGGAGGATATGGCTACACCTTC. It specifies CASSLAEGGGYGYTF.